This passage covers 5 T cell receptor beta chains from one sample sequenced in a study of human T cells and chemical hapten exposure (dated by TCRdb to about 2021). Sample time point, as interpreted from the label and publication: pre-sensitization, week 0. Interpreted using the paper, the treatment or condition label stands for: therapeutic diphenylcyclopropenone sensitization with weekly scalp DPC. Receptor amplification or capture employed RACE. Instrument used: NextSeq 500. TCRdb applied fastp at Q25 and MiXCR to the public reads, then kept only in-frame beta chains. Each CDR3 protein gets just one entry, which takes the most common genes and DNA from the rows behind it. This sample has roughly 100,000 distinct CDR3 sequences in its table, and roughly an eighth of those were observed once. Over 1.5% of the sample is held by the ten biggest clonotypes. The source was whole blood, collected in connection with sensitization to the hapten diphenylcyclopropenone (DPC). The source is a woman in her forties or fifties with alopecia areata. Some clones in this sample may be carry-over from other donors' samples.

The V and J genes are TRBV28 and TRBJ1-2, with 9 positions matching TRBD1. The germline V gene encodes CDR1 MDHEN and CDR2 SYDVKM. The V gene end was trimmed by 5 bases and the J gene end by 3 bases; junction bases not matched to a gene: 10. The CDR3 totals 16 residues. CDR3 coding DNA: TGTGCCAGCAGTGTGGGACAGGGCACCGTTGACTATGGCTACACCTTC. It translates to CASSVGQGTVDYGYTF.

The chain carries TRBV12-3 or TRBV12-4 and TRBJ1-5; D ambiguous. Trimming took 2 bases from V and 0 from J, leaving 5 bases between them. This CDR3 has 14 residues. The CDR3 sequence is CASSLRYSNQPQHF. For the CDR3, the DNA is TGTGCCAGCAGTTTACGATATAGCAATCAGCCCCAGCATTTT.

About this clonotype itself: A much larger clone differs from this one at a single base, so this may be a read error. This chain uses TRBV6-2 or TRBV6-3 with TRBJ2-1; the D gene is possibly TRBD1 (6 bases). The CDR3 runs to 13 residues. CDR1 is MNHEY and CDR2 is SVGEGT in the germline V gene. Trimming stripped 7 bases from V and 9 bases from J, with 16 bases between. CDR3 sequence: CASTALGDIEQFF. CDR3 sequence (DNA): TGTGCCAGCACCGCGCTAGGGGACATTGAGCAGTTCTTC.

The CDR3 DNA reads TGTGCCAGCAGCCCGAGGCTGGGGGTGACTGAAGCTTTCTTT. Translating it yields CASSPRLGVTEAFF. The rearrangement joins TRBV14 to TRBJ1-1, with a tentative D call TRBD1 (5 bases). The CDR3 covers 14 residues. V shed 4 bases and J shed 5 bases, with 14 bases lying between them. CDR1 and CDR2 from the germline V gene are SGHDN and FVKESK.

This clonotype has a handful of counts. The gene calls are TRBV19 and TRBJ2-7, with 8 bases matching TRBD1. The CDR3 sequence is 16 residues long. With V trimmed by 9 bases and J by 0 bases, 13 bases remained unmatched. The germline gives CDR1 LNHDA, CDR2 SQIVND (reference sequence). The CDR3 DNA is TGTGCCAGCTCGCGGACAGGGCTATCGAGCTCCTACGAGCAGTACTTC. Amino acids: CASSRTGLSSSYEQYF.